This T cell receptor beta chain was profiled in a study of T cells in Graves' hyperthyroidism and ophthalmopathy. Study information: Peripheral blood draws took place at initial diagnosis, ahead of any treatment.

Germline V gives CDR1 SQVTM, CDR2 ANQGSEA. V lost 3 bases and J lost 5; bases outside the gene matches: 4. The CDR3 is 15 amino acids. Findings of the study overall: Expanded thyroid clonotypes (above 0.001) were mostly also found in blood. Ophthalmopathy was separated from stable hyperthyroidism by a 13 V-J model.

There were TCR beta CDR3 regions amplified from RNA transcripts. The HTBI primer set drove a first-round RT-PCR of the TCR CDR3. Using its own MiXCR run on the multiplex PCR reads, TCRdb lists one record per CDR3 protein. The sample records about 760,000 distinct CDR3 sequences, 35% being singletons. This clonotype has just a few counts. The antigen is undetermined. The gene calls are TRBV29-1 and TRBJ2-2, with 12 bases aligning to TRBD1. Sequenced sample: blood. This TCR derives from a woman aged 40 to 49 with Graves' hyperthyroidism. CDR3 sequence (DNA): TGCAGCGTTGAGGGGGACAGGGGGCGGACCGGGGAGCTGTTTTTT. This gives the protein CSVEGDRGRTGELFF.